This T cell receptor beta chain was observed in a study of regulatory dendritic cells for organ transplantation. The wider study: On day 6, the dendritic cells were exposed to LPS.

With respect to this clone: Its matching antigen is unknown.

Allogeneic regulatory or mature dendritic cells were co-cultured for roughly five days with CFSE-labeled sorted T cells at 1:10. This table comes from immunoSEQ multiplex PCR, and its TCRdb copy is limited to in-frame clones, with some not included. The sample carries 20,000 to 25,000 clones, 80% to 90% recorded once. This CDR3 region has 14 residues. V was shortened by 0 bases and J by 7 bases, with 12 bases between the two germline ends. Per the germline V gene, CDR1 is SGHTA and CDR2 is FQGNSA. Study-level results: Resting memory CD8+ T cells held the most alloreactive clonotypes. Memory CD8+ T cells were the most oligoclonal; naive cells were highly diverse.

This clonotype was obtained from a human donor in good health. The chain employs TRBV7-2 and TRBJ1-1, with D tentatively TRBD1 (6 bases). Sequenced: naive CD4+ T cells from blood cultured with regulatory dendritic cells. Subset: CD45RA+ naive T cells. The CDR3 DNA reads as TGTGCCAGCAGCTTAGCGGGGGGCAAGGGTGAAGCTTTCTTT. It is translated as CASSLAGGKGEAFF.